This T cell receptor (beta chain) was recorded in a study of T cell responses to AZD1222 COVID-19 vaccine. Study-level results: In the spike-specific TCR repertoire, nearly half reportedly target unmutated variant regions. The donor cohort was predominantly white British with a female majority, and clonal diversity may have been underestimated. Spike as a whole was targeted by vaccine-associated CD4 TCRs, dominant at 160-218 and 743-854.

Repertoires were generated with immunoSEQ multiplex PCR, while TCRdb's copy carries only in-frame clones and drops some. This sample has about 110,000 clones, with over 85% found just once. As regards this clone: The antigen is not known.

This CDR3 has 14 residues. In germline, CDR1 is SGHTA, CDR2 FQGNSA. V gave up 1 base and J gave up 2 bases, with 9 bases separating them. The rearrangement links TRBV7-2 to TRBJ2-7; the D is unclear. Specimen: peripheral blood, collected on day 0 of AZD1222 vaccination. The TCR was taken from an adult in good health. The CDR3 nucleotides read TGTGCCAGCAGCTTAGATGCAGGAACCTACGAGCAGTACTTC. Translation: CASSLDAGTYEQYF. The full variable domain, in which reference TRBV7-2 and TRBJ2-7 provide the parts outside the CDR3, is GAGVSQSPSNKVTEKGKDVELRCDPISGHTALYWYRQSLGQGLEFLIYFQGNSAPDKSGLPSDRFSAERTGGSVSTLTIQRTQQEDSAVYLCASSLDAGTYEQYFGPGTRLTVT.